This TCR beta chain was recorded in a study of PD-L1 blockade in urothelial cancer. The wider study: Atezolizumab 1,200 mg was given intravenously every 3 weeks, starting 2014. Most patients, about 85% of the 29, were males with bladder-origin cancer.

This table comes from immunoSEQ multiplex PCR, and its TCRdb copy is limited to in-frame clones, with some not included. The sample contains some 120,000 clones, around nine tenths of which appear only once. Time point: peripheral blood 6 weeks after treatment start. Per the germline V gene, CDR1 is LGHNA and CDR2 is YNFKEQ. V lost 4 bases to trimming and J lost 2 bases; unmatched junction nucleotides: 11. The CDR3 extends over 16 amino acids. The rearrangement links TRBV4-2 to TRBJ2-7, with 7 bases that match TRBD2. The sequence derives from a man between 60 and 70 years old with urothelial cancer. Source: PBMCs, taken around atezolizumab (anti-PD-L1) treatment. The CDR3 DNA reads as TGTGCCAGCAGCCCAGATTCGGGGGGATCTACCTACGAGCAGTACTTC. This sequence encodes CASSPDSGGSTYEQYF.